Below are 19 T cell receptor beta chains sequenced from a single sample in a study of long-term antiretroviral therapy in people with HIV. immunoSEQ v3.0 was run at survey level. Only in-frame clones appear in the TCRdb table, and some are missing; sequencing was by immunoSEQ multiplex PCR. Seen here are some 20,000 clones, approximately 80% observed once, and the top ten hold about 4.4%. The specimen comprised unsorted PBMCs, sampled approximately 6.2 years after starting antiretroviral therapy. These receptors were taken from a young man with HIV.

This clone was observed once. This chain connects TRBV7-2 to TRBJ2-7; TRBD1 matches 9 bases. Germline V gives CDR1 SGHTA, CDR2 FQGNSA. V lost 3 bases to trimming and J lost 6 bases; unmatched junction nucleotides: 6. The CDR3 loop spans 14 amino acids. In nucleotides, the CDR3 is TGTGCCAGCAGCTTTTACAGGGGGCACAGCGAGCAGTACTTC. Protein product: CASSFYRGHSEQYF. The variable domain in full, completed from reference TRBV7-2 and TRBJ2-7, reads GAGVSQSPSNKVTEKGKDVELRCDPISGHTALYWYRQSLGQGLEFLIYFQGNSAPDKSGLPSDRFSAERTGGSVSTLTIQRTQQEDSAVYLCASSFYRGHSEQYFGPGTRLTVT.

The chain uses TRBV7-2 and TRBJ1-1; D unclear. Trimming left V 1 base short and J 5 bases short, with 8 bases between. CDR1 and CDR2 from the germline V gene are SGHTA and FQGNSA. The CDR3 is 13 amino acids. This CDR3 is CASSLESLTEAFF. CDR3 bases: TGTGCCAGCAGCTTAGAGTCCCTTACTGAAGCTTTCTTT.

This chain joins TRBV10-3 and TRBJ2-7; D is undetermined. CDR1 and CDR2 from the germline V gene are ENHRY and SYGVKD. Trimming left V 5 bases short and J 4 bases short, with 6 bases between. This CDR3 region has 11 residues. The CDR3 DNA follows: TGTGCCATCAGTTCAAATTACGAGCAGTACTTC. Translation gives CAISSNYEQYF.

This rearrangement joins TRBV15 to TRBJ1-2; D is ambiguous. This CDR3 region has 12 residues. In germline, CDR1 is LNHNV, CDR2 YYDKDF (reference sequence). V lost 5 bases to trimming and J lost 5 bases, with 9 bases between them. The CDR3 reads CATSLDHYGYTF. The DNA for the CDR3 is TGTGCCACCAGCTTGGACCATTATGGCTACACCTTC.

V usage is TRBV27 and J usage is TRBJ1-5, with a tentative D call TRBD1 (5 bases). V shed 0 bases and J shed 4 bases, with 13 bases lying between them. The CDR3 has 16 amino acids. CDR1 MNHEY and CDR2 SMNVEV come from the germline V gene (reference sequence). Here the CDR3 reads CASSLSIGGGNQPQHF. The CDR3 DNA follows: TGTGCCAGCAGTTTATCGATCGGGGGTGGTAATCAGCCCCAGCATTTT.

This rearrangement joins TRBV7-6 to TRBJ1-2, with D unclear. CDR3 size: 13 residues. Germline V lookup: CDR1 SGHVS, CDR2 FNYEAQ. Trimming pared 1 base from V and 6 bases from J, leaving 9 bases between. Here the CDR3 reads CASSLEGSDGYTF. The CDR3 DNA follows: TGTGCCAGCAGCTTAGAGGGCTCGGATGGCTACACCTTC.

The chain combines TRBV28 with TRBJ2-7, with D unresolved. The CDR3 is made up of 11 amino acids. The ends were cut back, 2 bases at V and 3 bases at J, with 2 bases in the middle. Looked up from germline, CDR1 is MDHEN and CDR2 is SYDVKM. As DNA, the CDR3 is TGTGCCAGCAGTTTACGCTACGAGCAGTACTTC. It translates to CASSLRYEQYF.

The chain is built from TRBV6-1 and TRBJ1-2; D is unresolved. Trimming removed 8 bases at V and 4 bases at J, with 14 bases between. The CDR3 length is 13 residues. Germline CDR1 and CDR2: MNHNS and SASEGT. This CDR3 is CASSLSGSYGYTF. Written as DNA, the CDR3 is TGTGCCAGCTCCCTGAGCGGGAGCTATGGCTACACCTTC.

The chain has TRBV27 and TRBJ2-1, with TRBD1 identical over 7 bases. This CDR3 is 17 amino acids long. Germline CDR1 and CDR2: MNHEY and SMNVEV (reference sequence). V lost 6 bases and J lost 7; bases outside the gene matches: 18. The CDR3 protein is CASSPTRQGILGNEQFF. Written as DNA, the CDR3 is TGTGCCAGCAGCCCGACCCGACAGGGAATTTTGGGAAATGAGCAGTTCTTC.

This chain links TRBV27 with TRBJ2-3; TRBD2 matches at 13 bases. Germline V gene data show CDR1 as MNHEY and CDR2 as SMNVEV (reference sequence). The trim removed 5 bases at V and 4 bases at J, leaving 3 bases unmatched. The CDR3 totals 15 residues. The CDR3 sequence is CASSQTSGRPDTQYF. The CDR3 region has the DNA TGTGCCAGCAGTCAGACTAGCGGGAGGCCAGATACGCAGTATTTT.

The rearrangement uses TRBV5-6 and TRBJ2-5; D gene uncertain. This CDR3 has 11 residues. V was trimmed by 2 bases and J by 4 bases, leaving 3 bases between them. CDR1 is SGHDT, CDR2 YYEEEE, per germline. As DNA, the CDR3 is TGTGCCAGCAGCTTCGGAGAGACCCAGTACTTC. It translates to CASSFGETQYF.

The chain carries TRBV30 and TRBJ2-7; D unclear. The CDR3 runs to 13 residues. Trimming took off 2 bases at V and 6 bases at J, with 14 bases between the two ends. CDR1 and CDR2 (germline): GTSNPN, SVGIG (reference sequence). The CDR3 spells CAWSMGLGGEQYF. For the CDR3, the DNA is TGTGCCTGGAGTATGGGGTTGGGCGGCGAGCAGTACTTC.

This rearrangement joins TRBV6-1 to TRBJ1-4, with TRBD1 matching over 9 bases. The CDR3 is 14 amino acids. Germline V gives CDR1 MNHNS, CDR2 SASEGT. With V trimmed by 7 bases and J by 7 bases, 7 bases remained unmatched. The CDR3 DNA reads TGTGCCAGCACTGACAGGGGGATGAGTGAAAAACTGTTTTTT. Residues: CASTDRGMSEKLFF.

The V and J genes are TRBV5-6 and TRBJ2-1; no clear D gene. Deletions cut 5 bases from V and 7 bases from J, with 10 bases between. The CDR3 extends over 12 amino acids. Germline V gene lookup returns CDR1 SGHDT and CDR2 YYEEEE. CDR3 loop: CASRLTQNEQFF. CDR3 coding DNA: TGTGCCAGCAGACTAACGCAAAATGAGCAGTTCTTC.

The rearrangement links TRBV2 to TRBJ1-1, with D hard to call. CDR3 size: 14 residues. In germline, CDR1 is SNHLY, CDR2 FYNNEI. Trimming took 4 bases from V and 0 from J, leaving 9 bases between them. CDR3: CASSVVSMNTEAFF. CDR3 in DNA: TGTGCCAGCAGTGTTGTCAGTATGAACACTGAAGCTTTCTTT.

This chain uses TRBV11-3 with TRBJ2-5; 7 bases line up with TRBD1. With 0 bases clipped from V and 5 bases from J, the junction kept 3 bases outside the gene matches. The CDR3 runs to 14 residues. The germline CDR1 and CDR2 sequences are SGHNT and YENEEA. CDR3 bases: TGTGCCAGCAGCTTAGAAGGGGGCCGGGAGACCCAGTACTTC. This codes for CASSLEGGRETQYF.

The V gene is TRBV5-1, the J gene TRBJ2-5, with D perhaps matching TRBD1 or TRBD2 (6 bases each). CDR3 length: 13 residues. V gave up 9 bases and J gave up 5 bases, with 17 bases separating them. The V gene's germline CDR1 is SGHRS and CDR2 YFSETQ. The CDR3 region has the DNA TGCGCCACCCCAGGAGGGGGGAAGGAGACCCAGTACTTC. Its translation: CATPGGGKETQYF.

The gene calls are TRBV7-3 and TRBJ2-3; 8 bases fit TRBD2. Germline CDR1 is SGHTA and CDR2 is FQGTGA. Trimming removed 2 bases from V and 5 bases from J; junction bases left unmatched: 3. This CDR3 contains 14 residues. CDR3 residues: CASSLAAGVDTQYF. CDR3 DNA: TGTGCCAGCAGCTTAGCAGCGGGAGTAGATACGCAGTATTTT.

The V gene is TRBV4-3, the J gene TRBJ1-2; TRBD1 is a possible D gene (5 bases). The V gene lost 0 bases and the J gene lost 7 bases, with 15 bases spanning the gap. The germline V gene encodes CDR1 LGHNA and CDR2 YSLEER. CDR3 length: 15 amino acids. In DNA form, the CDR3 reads TGCGCCAGCAGCCAAGAGCTCGGCAGGGTGGGTGGCTACACCTTC. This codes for CASSQELGRVGGYTF.